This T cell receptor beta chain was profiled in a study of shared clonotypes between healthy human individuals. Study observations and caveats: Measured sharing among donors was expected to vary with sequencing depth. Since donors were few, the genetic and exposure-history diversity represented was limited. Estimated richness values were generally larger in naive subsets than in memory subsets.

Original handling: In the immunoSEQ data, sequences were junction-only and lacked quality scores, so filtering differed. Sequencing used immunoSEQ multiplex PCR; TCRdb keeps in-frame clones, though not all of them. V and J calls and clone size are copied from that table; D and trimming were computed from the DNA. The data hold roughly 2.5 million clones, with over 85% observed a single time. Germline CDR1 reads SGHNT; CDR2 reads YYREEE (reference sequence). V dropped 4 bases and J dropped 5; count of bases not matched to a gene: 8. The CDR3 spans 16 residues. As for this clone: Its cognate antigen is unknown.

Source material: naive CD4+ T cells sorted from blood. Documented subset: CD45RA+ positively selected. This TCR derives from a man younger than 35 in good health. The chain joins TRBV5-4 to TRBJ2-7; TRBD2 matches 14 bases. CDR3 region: CASSKGLAGDQDEQYF. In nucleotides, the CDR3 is TGTGCCAGCAGCAAGGGACTAGCGGGGGATCAGGACGAGCAGTACTTC.